The 28 T cell receptor beta chains in this list originate from one sample, sequenced in a study of cytomegalovirus exposure and HLA in healthy donors. The method was immunoSEQ multiplex PCR; TCRdb's version includes in-frame clones alone and lacks a portion of them. The sample has 150,000 to 200,000 clones; 65% to 85% are singletons. The sample consisted of PBMCs. These receptors were collected from a woman under 30 in good health and CMV-seropositive.

The V call is TRBV25-1, the J call TRBJ2-5, with D hard to call. Trimming removed 4 bases from V and 5 bases from J, with 5 bases in between. CDR3 length equals 11 residues. The germline gives CDR1 MGHDK, CDR2 SYGVNS. The CDR3 spells CASSVRETQYF. DNA for the CDR3: TGTGCCAGCAGTGTCCGGGAGACCCAGTACTTC.

V and J are TRBV23-1 and TRBJ1-6; 9 bases fit TRBD1. TRBV23-1 is noted as an ORF with a role that remains uncertain. J gave up 6 bases and V 4 bases, and 7 bases lay outside the gene matches. The CDR3 totals 16 residues. The CDR3 loop reads CASSRSRTGANSPLHF. In DNA, the CDR3 is TGCGCCAGCAGTCGGTCGAGGACAGGGGCTAATTCACCCCTCCACTTT.

The rearrangement uses TRBV18 and TRBJ2-6, with TRBD1 identical over 11 bases. The CDR3 is made up of 18 amino acids. V shed 2 bases and J 2 bases; nucleotides not matched to a gene: 5. Germline V gene sequence: CDR1 KGHSH, CDR2 LQKENI. CDR3 in amino acids: CASSPRDRGFPGANVLTF. CDR3 in DNA: TGTGCCAGCTCACCAAGGGACAGGGGGTTCCCTGGGGCCAACGTCCTGACTTTC.

V gene TRBV15 combines with J gene TRBJ2-7, with D perhaps TRBD2 (6 bases). The ends were cut back, 0 bases at V and 13 bases at J, with 16 bases in the middle. The CDR3 is 13 residues long. Germline-derived CDR1 and CDR2 are LNHNV and YYDKDF (reference sequence). This chain's CDR3 is CATSRDLEGLSYF. Here the CDR3 DNA reads TGTGCCACCAGCAGAGATCTGGAGGGACTTTCTTACTTC.

The genes are TRBV2 and TRBJ2-5; a weak D match, TRBD2 (5 bases). The germline V and J ends were trimmed by 6 bases and 0 bases, with 8 bases remaining between them. Germline V gene lookup returns CDR1 SNHLY and CDR2 FYNNEI. The CDR3 loop spans 13 amino acids. In DNA form, the CDR3 reads TGTGCCAGCAGGCCGACTAACCAAGAGACCCAGTACTTC. The encoded protein is CASRPTNQETQYF.

This chain joins TRBV9 and TRBJ2-2; the D is unclear. V dropped 0 bases and J dropped 3 bases, with 6 bases sitting between them. This CDR3 region has 14 residues. Germline loops: CDR1 SGDLS, CDR2 YYNGEE. In nucleotides, the CDR3 is TGTGCCAGCAGCGTAGGTCAGTACACCGGGGAGCTGTTTTTT. It is translated as CASSVGQYTGELFF.

The chain recombines TRBV7-6 with TRBJ1-3; tentative D call: TRBD1 (6 bases). Per germline, CDR1 SGHVS and CDR2 FNYEAQ. V lost 2 bases to trimming and J lost 0 bases, with 14 bases between them. The length of the CDR3 is 17 residues. This CDR3 is CASSLLSTGRSGNTIYF. The CDR3 DNA is TGTGCCAGCAGCTTACTCTCGACAGGCCGCTCTGGAAACACCATATATTTT.

The chain employs TRBV15 and TRBJ2-1; D might be TRBD2 (5 bases). With 11 bases removed from V and 5 bases from J, the gap between germline ends came to 16 bases. Germline CDR1 is LNHNV and CDR2 is YYDKDF (reference sequence). The CDR3 runs to 13 residues. The CDR3 region has the DNA TGTGCCGCCACTGAGGGTTCCCACAATGAGCAGTTCTTC. Translated, it gives CAATEGSHNEQFF.

CDR3 nucleotide sequence: TGTGCTAGTGGCCCCGAGATCACCGGGGAGCTGTTTTTT. Residues: CASGPEITGELFF. This chain uses TRBV12-5 with TRBJ2-2, with D unclear. Trimming pared 6 bases from V and 4 bases from J, leaving 9 bases between. The length of the CDR3 is 13 residues. Germline-derived CDR1 and CDR2 are LGHNT and FRNRAP.

This rearrangement joins TRBV6-1 to TRBJ2-1; D is ambiguous. The CDR3 totals 11 residues. Germline V gives CDR1 MNHNS, CDR2 SASEGT. Trimming took 6 bases from V and 10 from J, leaving 10 bases between them. CDR3 amino acids: CASRDQREQFF. The CDR3 nucleotides are TGTGCCAGCAGAGACCAGAGGGAGCAGTTCTTC.

This clone appeared a few times. The V gene is TRBV5-1, the J gene TRBJ2-2, with 9 positions matching TRBD1. The germline CDR1 and CDR2 sequences are SGHRS and YFSETQ. V was clipped by 4 bases and J by 3 bases; unmatched bases: 4. The CDR3 spans 15 residues. This CDR3 is CASSNRTGDTGELFF. CDR3 in DNA: TGCGCCAGCAGCAACCGGACAGGGGACACCGGGGAGCTGTTTTTT.

The V call is TRBV20-1, the J call TRBJ2-5, with D perhaps TRBD2 (6 bases). The V and J ends lost 6 bases and 4 bases respectively, with 9 bases between them. The CDR3 length is 11 residues. Germline values: CDR1 DFQATT, CDR2 SNEGSKA (reference sequence). CDR3 protein: CSARSGETQYF. Written as DNA, the CDR3 is TGCAGTGCACGTAGCGGAGAGACCCAGTACTTC.

V gene TRBV5-1 combines with J gene TRBJ2-5; 9 nucleotides agree with TRBD1. The CDR3 runs to 15 residues. Germline lookup yields CDR1 SGHRS and CDR2 YFSETQ. The V segment lost 3 bases and the J segment 4 bases; nucleotides outside the gene matches: 7. CDR3 region: CASSSGQGVGETQYF. In DNA, the CDR3 is TGCGCCAGCAGCTCGGGACAGGGCGTCGGAGAGACCCAGTACTTC.

This sequence joins TRBV12-5 and TRBJ2-2, with TRBD2 matching over 14 bases. Germline V lookup: CDR1 LGHNT, CDR2 FRNRAP. This CDR3 region has 17 residues. The ends lost 11 bases at V and 7 bases at J; junction bases unmatched: 15. The CDR3 nucleotides are TGTGCTTCTAGTGGTGGACTAGCGGGGGGAACAAGCGGGGAGCTGTTTTTT. As protein: CASSGGLAGGTSGELFF.

The rearrangement links TRBV29-1 to TRBJ2-1; 10 bases agree with TRBD1. Germline-derived CDR1 and CDR2 are SQVTM and ANQGSEA. The CDR3 has 15 residues. The J segment lost 8 bases and the V segment lost 3 bases, leaving 10 bases of the junction unmatched. This CDR3 reads CSVDRGQGFSDEQFF. The DNA of the CDR3 is TGCAGCGTTGATAGGGGACAGGGGTTCTCTGATGAGCAGTTCTTC.

This clone was detected only once. The chain employs TRBV18 and TRBJ2-5; 11 bases are a match to TRBD2. Unmatched junction bases numbered 2, after V lost 5 bases and J lost 0 bases. CDR1 and CDR2 from the germline V gene are KGHSH and LQKENI. This CDR3 has 15 amino acids. As DNA, the CDR3 is TGTGCCAGCTCAAATAGCGGGGGGGACCAAGAGACCCAGTACTTC. Amino acid sequence: CASSNSGGDQETQYF.

The chain is built from TRBV5-1 and TRBJ1-4, with D possibly TRBD1 on 5 matching bases. V lost 5 bases, J lost 6 bases, and 14 bases lay in between. Germline V CDR1 and CDR2: SGHRS, YFSETQ. This CDR3 comprises 14 residues. In nucleotides, the CDR3 is TGCGCCAGCAGACCGGGGGAAGGGGATGAAAAACTGTTTTTT. It yields the protein CASRPGEGDEKLFF. Full variable domain (missing parts from reference TRBV5-1 and TRBJ1-4): KAGVTQTPRYLIKTRGQQVTLSCSPISGHRSVSWYQQTPGQGLQFLFEYFSETQRNKGNFPGRFSGRQFSNSRSEMNVSTLELGDSALYLCASRPGEGDEKLFFGSGTQLSVL.

The chain uses TRBV7-2 and TRBJ1-6; D is perhaps TRBD1 (5 bases). CDR1 SGHTA and CDR2 FQGNSA come from the germline V gene. There are 13 residues in the CDR3. Trimming pared 9 bases from V and 3 bases from J, leaving 9 bases between. The CDR3 nucleotides read TGTGCCAGTGGGGCAGTCTATAATTCACCCCTCCACTTT. It encodes CASGAVYNSPLHF. The full variable domain, with the rest looked up from reference TRBV7-2 and TRBJ1-6, is GAGVSQSPSNKVTEKGKDVELRCDPISGHTALYWYRQSLGQGLEFLIYFQGNSAPDKSGLPSDRFSAERTGGSVSTLTIQRTQQEDSAVYLCASGAVYNSPLHFGNGTRLTVT.

The CDR3 is CASSADRDHTEAFF. The CDR3 DNA reads as TGTGCCAGCAGCGCGGACAGGGATCACACTGAAGCTTTCTTT. The chain joins TRBV25-1 to TRBJ1-1; 8 bases match TRBD1. Germline V gene data show CDR1 as MGHDK and CDR2 as SYGVNS. The length of the CDR3 is 14 residues. Trimming at V came to 6 bases and at J to 3 bases, leaving 6 bases not matched to a gene. The full variable domain, rest sourced from reference TRBV25-1 and TRBJ1-1, is EADIYQTPRYLVIGTGKKITLECSQTMGHDKMYWYQQDPGMELHLIHYSYGVNSTEKGDLSSESTVSRIRTEHFPLTLESARPSHTSQYLCASSADRDHTEAFFGQGTRLTVV.

This chain links TRBV25-1 with TRBJ2-3, with D perhaps TRBD1 (5 bases). Germline assignment: CDR1 MGHDK and CDR2 SYGVNS. The CDR3 extends over 15 amino acids. V lost 6 bases to trimming and J lost 2 bases, with 15 bases between them. For the CDR3, the DNA is TGTGCCAGCAGCAAGATGGGGCGAGTCACAGATACGCAGTATTTT. Residues: CASSKMGRVTDTQYF.

The V gene is TRBV27, the J gene TRBJ1-1; TRBD1 agrees at 7 bases. Germline V lookup: CDR1 MNHEY, CDR2 SMNVEV (reference sequence). The CDR3 has 15 residues. Trimming cost V 5 bases and J 7 bases; bases outside gene matches: 13. CDR3 DNA: TGTGCCAGCAGTCCCCACCGACAGGCAGGGGGTGAAGCTTTCTTT. This gives the protein CASSPHRQAGGEAFF.

V gene TRBV11-2 combines with J gene TRBJ2-4; D may be TRBD1 (6 bases). From germline, CDR1 is SGHAT and CDR2 FQNNGV. The CDR3 is made up of 17 amino acids. With 4 bases removed from V and 0 bases from J, the gap between germline ends came to 16 bases. The CDR3 protein is CASSSRQAGLAKNIQYF. CDR3 DNA: TGTGCCAGCAGCTCCCGACAGGCCGGTCTAGCCAAAAACATTCAGTACTTC.

The chain couples TRBV2 to TRBJ2-7; D may be TRBD1 (5 bases). The CDR3 contains 12 residues. CDR1 SNHLY and CDR2 FYNNEI come from the germline V gene. Between the trimmed V and J ends, which lost 6 bases and 4 bases, there was a span of 10 bases. The CDR3 coding sequence is TGTGCCAGCAGCGTACAGGTATACGAGCAGTACTTC. This codes for CASSVQVYEQYF.

The rearrangement joins TRBV25-1 to TRBJ2-7; 9 bases map to TRBD1. The ends lost 3 bases at V and 4 bases at J; junction bases unmatched: 4. Looked up from germline, CDR1 is MGHDK and CDR2 is SYGVNS. The CDR3 consists of 14 residues. CDR3 coding DNA: TGTGCCAGCAGTGACCGGGACAGGGATTACGAGCAGTACTTC. Amino acids: CASSDRDRDYEQYF.

The chain links TRBV2 to TRBJ1-5, with no clear D. V was trimmed by 4 bases and J by 1 base, leaving 11 bases between them. Looked up from germline, CDR1 is SNHLY and CDR2 is FYNNEI. The CDR3 covers 15 residues. As DNA, the CDR3 is TGTGCCAGCAGTGCCCGCGGTGGGAGCAATCAGCCCCAGCATTTT. Its translation: CASSARGGSNQPQHF.

The chain couples TRBV4-1 to TRBJ2-5; tentatively, D is TRBD1 (6 bases). Germline CDR1 MGHRA, CDR2 YSYEKL. The CDR3 loop spans 15 amino acids. The germline V and J ends were trimmed by 6 bases and 3 bases, with 17 bases remaining between them. The chain's CDR3 is CASRSGLGQKETQYF. CDR3 coding DNA: TGCGCCAGCAGATCTGGGCTTGGACAGAAAGAGACCCAGTACTTC.

V usage is TRBV5-4 and J usage is TRBJ1-1, with 7 positions matching TRBD1. V was clipped by 1 base and J by 3 bases; unmatched bases: 3. The CDR3 sequence is 14 residues long. Germline CDR1 SGHNT, CDR2 YYREEE (reference sequence). The CDR3 coding sequence is TGTGCCAGCAGCTTGACAGGGGAAGACACTGAAGCTTTCTTT. The encoded protein is CASSLTGEDTEAFF.

The chain has TRBV5-4 and TRBJ1-1, with 9 bases fitting TRBD1. The CDR3 spans 15 residues. CDR1 is SGHNT and CDR2 is YYREEE in the germline V gene (reference sequence). The J segment lost 5 bases and the V segment lost 10 bases, leaving 15 bases of the junction unmatched. CDR3 nucleotide sequence: TGTGCCTTCAAGGACCCGGACAGGGGATATACTGAAGCTTTCTTT. Translating it yields CAFKDPDRGYTEAFF. Full variable domain (outside the CDR3, taken from reference TRBV5-4 and TRBJ1-1): ETGVTQSPTHLIKTRGQQVTLRCSSQSGHNTVSWYQQALGQGPQFIFQYYREEENGRGNFPPRFSGLQFPNYSSELNVNALELDDSALYLCAFKDPDRGYTEAFFGQGTRLTVV.